This TCR beta chain derives from a study of blood T cell repertoires in COVID-19. Looking at the study overall: COVID-19 samples collected from the United States, Italy and Spain covered acute and convalescent phases.

Germline CDR1 is MDHEN and CDR2 is SYDVKM. This CDR3 is built from 17 residues. The trim removed 4 bases at V and 0 bases at J, leaving 8 bases unmatched. This clone was picked up one time. Sequencing used immunoSEQ multiplex PCR; TCRdb keeps in-frame clones, though not all of them. The sample holds 65,000 to 95,000 clones, about 85% seen once. The sample was peripheral blood. The chain carries TRBV28 and TRBJ1-5; 8 bases map to TRBD1. The clonotype comes from an elderly man with active or convalescent COVID-19. The CDR3, as DNA: TGTGCCAGCAGTTCGGACAGGGTAGTATATAGCAATCAGCCCCAGCATTTT. Its protein product is CASSSDRVVYSNQPQHF.